These 27 T cell receptor beta chains were sequenced from one sample in a study of T cell repertoires in cytomegalovirus infection. Via MiXCR, TCRdb re-called the reads, giving one row per CDR3 protein. The sample consists of under 850,000 distinct CDR3 sequences, roughly 36% of them appearing once. Source material: PBMCs. The receptors were sampled from a human donor in good health (CMV status not recorded). Some clones in this sample may be carry-over from other donors' samples.

The chain has TRBV9 and TRBJ1-2; 8 bases are a match to TRBD1. After removal of 0 bases from V and 0 bases from J, the junction contained 1 base not matched to a gene. This CDR3 region has 15 residues. CDR1 is SGDLS and CDR2 is YYNGEE in the germline V gene. For the CDR3, the DNA is TGTGCCAGCAGCGTAGGGACAGGGTCTAACTATGGCTACACCTTC. Its protein is CASSVGTGSNYGYTF. Complete variable domain (other parts from reference TRBV9 and TRBJ1-2): DSGVTQTPKHLITATGQRVTLRCSPRSGDLSVYWYQQSLDQGLQFLIQYYNGEERAKGNILERFSAQQFPDLHSELNLSSLELGDSALYFCASSVGTGSNYGYTFGSGTRLTVV.

For the CDR3, the DNA is TGTGCCAGCAGCTTTATGGGCCGGAATTCACCCCTCCACTTT. It encodes CASSFMGRNSPLHF. The chain uses TRBV5-6 and TRBJ1-6; D is ambiguous. This CDR3 has 14 amino acids. The V gene lost 2 bases and the J gene lost 7 bases, with 10 bases spanning the gap. Germline V gene data show CDR1 as SGHDT and CDR2 as YYEEEE.

The V gene is TRBV6-6, the J gene TRBJ1-5, with 7 bases fitting TRBD1. V was clipped by 6 bases and J by 6 bases; unmatched bases: 17. Germline V gives CDR1 MNHNY, CDR2 SVGAGI (reference sequence). The CDR3 consists of 17 residues. The CDR3: CASRRNERRQGSQPQHF. DNA of the CDR3: TGTGCCAGCAGAAGGAATGAACGAAGACAGGGTAGTCAGCCCCAGCATTTT.

This clonotype appeared a few times. The chain has TRBV27 and TRBJ1-5; 8 nucleotides match TRBD1. This CDR3 comprises 21 residues. From germline, CDR1 is MNHEY and CDR2 SMNVEV (reference sequence). Trimming removed 5 bases from V and 0 bases from J; junction bases left unmatched: 21. CDR3 sequence (DNA): TGTGCCAGCAGTCCGCTAGACAGGGGTTGGGTCGGCCCGTATAGCAATCAGCCCCAGCATTTT. Translating it yields CASSPLDRGWVGPYSNQPQHF.

In its sample, this clonotype was seen many times. The gene calls are TRBV4-1 and TRBJ2-7; no definite D call. V lost 1 base and J lost 3, with 13 bases in between. Germline-derived CDR1 and CDR2 are MGHRA and YSYEKL. The CDR3 spans 15 residues. CDR3 residues: CASSQVDGDSYEQYF. CDR3 bases: TGCGCCAGCAGCCAAGTGGACGGTGATAGCTACGAGCAGTACTTC.

This clonotype was observed a few times. The rearrangement joins TRBV25-1 to TRBJ2-4; 8 nucleotides match TRBD1. This CDR3 region has 14 residues. The J segment lost 6 bases and the V segment lost 3 bases, leaving 4 bases of the junction unmatched. The germline V gene has CDR1 MGHDK and CDR2 SYGVNS. The CDR3 reads CASSDRQGLNIQYF. The CDR3 coding sequence is TGTGCCAGCAGTGACCGACAGGGGTTAAACATTCAGTACTTC.

The chain is built from TRBV10-3 and TRBJ2-3; 9 nucleotides line up with TRBD2. The germline V gene has CDR1 ENHRY and CDR2 SYGVKD. The CDR3 contains 13 residues. Losses at the gene ends were 7 bases for V and 5 bases for J; bases not matched to a gene: 4. Written as DNA, the CDR3 is TGTGCCATCAACAGCGGGGGGCGAGATACGCAGTATTTT. This translates into CAINSGGRDTQYF.

The chain joins TRBV29-1 to TRBJ2-3, with 7 bases aligning to TRBD2. This CDR3 comprises 14 residues. Germline CDR1 and CDR2: SQVTM and ANQGSEA. V dropped 4 bases and J dropped 4; count of bases not matched to a gene: 8. The CDR3 nucleotides are TGCAGCGTTGTGTGTGGTGGGGGGGCAGATACGCAGTATTTT. Protein sequence: CSVVCGGGADTQYF.

The chain has TRBV19 and TRBJ1-1; 8 bases are shared with TRBD1. The CDR3 is 14 residues long. Germline CDR1 is LNHDA and CDR2 is SQIVND (reference sequence). With 4 bases clipped from V and 1 base from J, the junction kept 2 bases outside the gene matches. The DNA for the CDR3 is TGTGCCAGTAGTAGGACAGGGAAGAACACTGAAGCTTTCTTT. Protein sequence: CASSRTGKNTEAFF.

The gene calls are TRBV29-1 and TRBJ1-3, with unresolved D. The CDR3 spans 13 residues. Germline CDR1 reads SQVTM; CDR2 reads ANQGSEA. With 5 bases removed from V and 3 bases from J, the gap between germline ends came to 11 bases. CDR3 loop: CSVWHDLGNTIYF. The CDR3 bases are TGCAGCGTTTGGCACGACCTTGGAAACACCATATATTTT.

This chain uses TRBV19 with TRBJ1-5; D uncertain. CDR1 is LNHDA and CDR2 is SQIVND in the germline V gene (reference sequence). CDR3 length: 15 residues. With 7 bases removed from V and 3 bases from J, the gap between germline ends came to 16 bases. The CDR3 coding sequence is TGTGCCAGTACCCCCTTCGATGCTTACAATCAGCCCCAGCATTTT. Protein sequence: CASTPFDAYNQPQHF.

This clonotype was counted a few times. V and J are TRBV11-2 and TRBJ2-3, with a possible D match to TRBD2 (7 bases). Germline-derived CDR1 and CDR2 are SGHAT and FQNNGV. Trimming cost V 3 bases and J 4 bases, with 14 bases left between them. This CDR3 contains 15 residues. The CDR3: CASSFLGGGADTQYF. DNA for the CDR3: TGTGCCAGCAGCTTTTTAGGGGGGGGGGCAGATACGCAGTATTTT.

The V gene is TRBV20-1, the J gene TRBJ1-2; D gene uncertain. The CDR3 length is 15 residues. Trimming removed 3 bases at V and 4 bases at J, with 18 bases between. Germline lookup yields CDR1 DFQATT and CDR2 SNEGSKA (reference sequence). The CDR3 sequence is CSARPPSLRGYGYTF. CDR3 coding DNA: TGCAGTGCTAGGCCTCCCTCGCTTCGGGGCTATGGCTACACCTTC.

This clonotype came up a few times. This chain joins TRBV7-2 and TRBJ2-7; D call uncertain. The V end was cut by 1 base, the J end by 6 bases, with 25 bases between. The CDR3 has 18 residues. CDR1 is SGHTA and CDR2 is FQGNSA in the germline V gene. In DNA form, the CDR3 reads TGTGCCAGCAGCTTAGTTGCTACAATCCCGTCTTCCAGAGCCGAGCAGTACTTC. This encodes CASSLVATIPSSRAEQYF.

Comment on this clonotype: Given a much more abundant clone one base away, this may be a read error. The J gene is TRBJ2-1, the V gene TRBV11-1, with 7 bases identical to TRBD2. There are 20 residues in the CDR3. Per germline, CDR1 SGHAT and CDR2 FQDESV (reference sequence). Unmatched junction bases numbered 19, after V lost 5 bases and J lost 0 bases. CDR3 nucleotide sequence: TGTGCCAGCAGCCTTGGGGGGGAGGGGCCTGGCCCCCCCTCCTACAATGAGCAGTTCTTC. Translating gives CASSLGGEGPGPPSYNEQFF.

This rearrangement joins TRBV7-2 to TRBJ1-1; D not certain. Germline V lookup: CDR1 SGHTA, CDR2 FQGNSA. CDR3 length: 14 amino acids. Trimming shortened V by 2 bases and J by 6 bases, and 13 bases separated the two germline ends. CDR3 residues: CASSLSRSNAEAFF. CDR3 coding DNA: TGTGCCAGCAGCTTATCCAGGAGTAACGCTGAAGCTTTCTTT.

This clonotype came up a few times. CDR3 amino acids: CASSLWGSTGANVLTF. In DNA form, the CDR3 reads TGTGCCAGCAGTTTGTGGGGGAGTACTGGGGCCAACGTCCTGACTTTC. The V call is TRBV12-3 or TRBV12-4, the J call TRBJ2-6, with D perhaps matching TRBD1 or TRBD2 (5 bases each). The CDR3 extends over 16 amino acids. The V end was cut by 3 bases, the J end by 2 bases, with 11 bases between.

The chain combines TRBV12-3 or TRBV12-4 with TRBJ1-4; the match to TRBD1 covers 10 bases. J lost 7 bases, V lost 5 bases, and 19 bases had no gene match. This CDR3 region has 19 residues. The chain's CDR3 is CASSRPGTGVRGEGEKLFF. The CDR3 nucleotides read TGTGCCAGCAGTCGTCCCGGGACAGGGGTGAGGGGAGAGGGTGAAAAACTGTTTTTT.

CDR3 bases: TGCAGTGCTGCCCGGGCAACTAATGAAAAACTGTTTTTT. The encoded protein is CSAARATNEKLFF. The gene calls are TRBV20-1 and TRBJ1-4; the D is unclear. Trimming pared 5 bases from V and 0 bases from J, leaving 7 bases between. The CDR3 covers 13 residues. Looked up from germline, CDR1 is DFQATT and CDR2 is SNEGSKA (reference sequence).

CDR3 protein: CASSLTDGGASGANVLTF. The CDR3 DNA is TGTGCCAGCAGCTTAACGGACGGGGGAGCCTCTGGGGCCAACGTCCTGACTTTC. The chain joins TRBV11-1 to TRBJ2-6; weak D call: TRBD2 (6 bases). The CDR3 is 18 residues long. V lost 2 bases, J lost 0 bases, and 14 bases lay in between. Germline assignment: CDR1 SGHAT and CDR2 FQDESV (reference sequence).

The chain has TRBV2 and TRBJ1-5; D unclear. The germline V and J ends were trimmed by 3 bases and 4 bases, with 13 bases remaining between them. CDR1 and CDR2 (germline): SNHLY, FYNNEI. The CDR3 is made up of 15 amino acids. The CDR3 reads CASSDTEAFNQPQHF. The CDR3 DNA is TGTGCCAGCAGTGATACCGAAGCCTTTAATCAGCCCCAGCATTTT.

Concerning this clonotype: At one boundary the junction diverges from the germline segment, which might be a read error. This sequence joins TRBV28 and TRBJ2-2, with TRBD2 matching 12 bases. Germline CDR1 and CDR2: MDHEN and SYDVKM. There are 16 residues in the CDR3. The CDR3 here is CASRRTSGKNTGDLFF. For the CDR3, the DNA is TGTGCCAGCAGAAGGACTAGCGGGAAGAACACCGGGGACCTGTTTTTT.

The rearrangement links TRBV7-4 to TRBJ1-2, with 7 bases that match TRBD1. CDR3 length: 16 residues. V dropped 5 bases and J dropped 8; count of bases not matched to a gene: 17. CDR1 and CDR2 from the germline V gene are SGHVT and SQSDAQ. The CDR3 sequence is CASSAVTFSDRAGYTF. Written as DNA, the CDR3 is TGTGCCAGCAGCGCAGTAACTTTTAGTGACAGGGCCGGCTACACCTTC.

This chain connects TRBV28 to TRBJ2-2; possibly TRBD1 for D (5 bases). With 7 bases removed from V and 6 bases from J, the gap between germline ends came to 9 bases. The germline CDR1 and CDR2 sequences are MDHEN and SYDVKM. The CDR3 loop spans 12 amino acids. CDR3 DNA sequence: TGTGCCAGCACTCAGGGATCCGGGGAGCTGTTTTTT. Its protein is CASTQGSGELFF.

The count of this clonotype is one. The rearrangement joins TRBV5-1 to TRBJ2-5, with D maybe TRBD1 (6 bases). Germline assignment: CDR1 SGHRS and CDR2 YFSETQ. This CDR3 comprises 11 residues. The V and J ends lost 4 bases and 11 bases respectively, with 12 bases between them. CDR3 residues: CASSSPGQQYF. In nucleotides, the CDR3 is TGCGCCAGCAGCAGCCCGGGACAACAGTACTTC.

V gene TRBV5-1 combines with J gene TRBJ2-7, with TRBD1 matching over 8 bases. The CDR3 length is 16 residues. V was clipped by 0 bases and J by 5 bases; unmatched bases: 10. Germline lookup yields CDR1 SGHRS and CDR2 YFSETQ. CDR3 sequence reads: CASSLVLGQGANEQYF. Written as DNA, the CDR3 is TGCGCCAGCAGCTTGGTTTTAGGGCAGGGGGCTAACGAGCAGTACTTC.

J is TRBJ1-2 and V is TRBV20-1; maybe TRBD1 (5 bases). The germline V gene encodes CDR1 DFQATT and CDR2 SNEGSKA (reference sequence). The CDR3 sequence is 17 residues long. Trimming left V 1 base short and J 5 bases short, with 23 bases between. The CDR3 sequence: CSARGSSLPVGTYGYTF. CDR3 DNA sequence: TGCAGTGCTAGAGGGAGCTCTTTACCTGTGGGGACTTATGGCTACACCTTC.